The source of this T cell receptor beta chain is a study of cytomegalovirus exposure and HLA in healthy donors. General study points: Cytomegalovirus association was assigned to 150 to 200 TCR beta chains. Generally TCR sequences proved uncommon, though certain public TCRs appeared in numerous donors.

The V gene's germline CDR1 is SGHDT and CDR2 YYEEEE. Deletions cut 0 bases from V and 5 bases from J, with 8 bases between. This CDR3 spans 13 amino acids. In regard to this clone: Its antigen is undetermined.

TCRdb keeps only in-frame clones here, not all; method: immunoSEQ multiplex PCR. The table shows about 98,000 clones, with roughly nine tenths occurring only once. This sequence joins TRBV5-6 and TRBJ2-5, with D possibly matching TRBD2 (6 bases). The sequence was collected from a man aged 18 to 30 in good health and CMV-seropositive. Sequencing input: PBMCs. The CDR3 sequence is CASSLVGGETQYF. Written as DNA, the CDR3 is TGTGCCAGCAGCTTGGTTGGGGGGGAGACCCAGTACTTC.